A single sample is the source of the 5 T cell receptor beta chains below, sequenced in a study of control samples from healthy donors and cancer patients. Profiling relied on immunoSEQ multiplex PCR, and the TCRdb table lists in-frame clones only, not all of them. The sample records 170,000 or so clones, 80% to 95% being singletons. Sequenced sample: blood. The source of these receptors is a woman in her forties in good health.

The chain is built from TRBV6-5 and TRBJ1-5; no clear D. Germline lookup yields CDR1 MNHEY and CDR2 SVGAGI. The CDR3 has 11 residues. Trimming took off 8 bases at V and 7 bases at J, with 9 bases between the two ends. The CDR3 sequence is CASGSPQPQHF. The CDR3 coding sequence is TGTGCCAGCGGGTCCCCCCAGCCCCAGCATTTT.

This sequence joins TRBV19 and TRBJ2-5, with a tentative D call TRBD1 (5 bases). The CDR3 runs 14 residues. V lost 3 bases, J lost 2 bases, and 10 bases lay in between. Germline V gene data show CDR1 as LNHDA and CDR2 as SQIVND (reference sequence). CDR3 protein: CASSIPGSQETQYF. The CDR3 coding sequence is TGTGCCAGTAGTATCCCAGGGTCTCAAGAGACCCAGTACTTC.

This clone has only one observation. The junction shows a germline mismatch at one end, possibly a read error. The chain links TRBV5-1 to TRBJ2-2, with D unresolved. This CDR3 region has 14 residues. Germline V CDR1 and CDR2: SGHRS, YFSETQ. The DNA of the CDR3 is TGCGCCGGCAGCTTAGGAACGGGTTCCGGGGAGCTGTTTTTT. The encoded protein is CAGSLGTGSGELFF.

J is TRBJ1-2 and V is TRBV3-1 (or the pseudogene TRBV3-2); D is undetermined. CDR3 length equals 14 residues. Trimming took 1 base from V and 11 from J, leaving 17 bases between them. CDR1 and CDR2 from the germline V gene are LGHDT and YNNKEL (reference sequence). CDR3 amino acids: CASSQGLDTTGYTF. The CDR3 nucleotides are TGTGCCAGCAGCCAAGGGTTAGACACCACGGGTTACACCTTC.

The gene calls are TRBV2 and TRBJ2-3, with D maybe TRBD2 (5 bases). Germline V gives CDR1 SNHLY, CDR2 FYNNEI. The V end was cut by 5 bases, the J end by 4 bases, with 19 bases between. This CDR3 is 16 amino acids long. The CDR3 DNA follows: TGTGCCAGCAGTTCGCCGGACTCTCCGAGGGCAGATACGCAGTATTTT. Translated: CASSSPDSPRADTQYF.